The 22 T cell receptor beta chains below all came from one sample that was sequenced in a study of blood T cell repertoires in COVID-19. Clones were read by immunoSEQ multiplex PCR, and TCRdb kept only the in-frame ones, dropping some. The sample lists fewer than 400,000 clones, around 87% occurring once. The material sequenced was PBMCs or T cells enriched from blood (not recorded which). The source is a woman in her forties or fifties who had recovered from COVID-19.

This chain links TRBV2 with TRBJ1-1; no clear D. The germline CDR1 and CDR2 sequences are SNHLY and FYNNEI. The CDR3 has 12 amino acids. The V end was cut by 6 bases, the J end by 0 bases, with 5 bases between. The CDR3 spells CASREMNTEAFF. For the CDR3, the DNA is TGTGCCAGCAGAGAGATGAACACTGAAGCTTTCTTT.

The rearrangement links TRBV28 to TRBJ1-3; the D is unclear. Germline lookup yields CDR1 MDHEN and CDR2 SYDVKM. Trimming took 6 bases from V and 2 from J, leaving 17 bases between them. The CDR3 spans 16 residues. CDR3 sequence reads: CASSPLAGLAGNTIYF. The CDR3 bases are TGTGCCAGCAGCCCGTTGGCGGGGTTGGCTGGAAACACCATATATTTT.

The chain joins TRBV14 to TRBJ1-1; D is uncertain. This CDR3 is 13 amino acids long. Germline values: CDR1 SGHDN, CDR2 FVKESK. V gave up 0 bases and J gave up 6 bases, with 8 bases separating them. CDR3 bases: TGTGCCAGCAGCCAAGACGTAGTGGCTGAAGCTTTCTTT. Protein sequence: CASSQDVVAEAFF. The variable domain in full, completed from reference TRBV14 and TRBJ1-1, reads EAGVTQFPSHSVIEKGQTVTLRCDPISGHDNLYWYRRVMGKEIKFLLHFVKESKQDESGMPNNRFLAERTGGTYSTLKVQPAELEDSGVYFCASSQDVVAEAFFGQGTRLTVV.

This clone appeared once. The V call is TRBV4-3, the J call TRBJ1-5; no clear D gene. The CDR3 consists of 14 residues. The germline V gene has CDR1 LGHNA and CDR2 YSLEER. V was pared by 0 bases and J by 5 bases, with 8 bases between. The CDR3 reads CASSQETWHQPQHF. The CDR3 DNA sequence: TGCGCCAGCAGCCAAGAAACATGGCATCAGCCCCAGCATTTT.

The CDR3 protein is CASSERGAVEWEQYF. In DNA, the CDR3 is TGTGCCAGCAGTGAACGGGGGGCCGTTGAGTGGGAGCAGTACTTC. The genes are TRBV13 and TRBJ2-7, with TRBD2 as a possible D gene (7 bases). The CDR3 loop spans 15 amino acids. CDR1 is PRHDT, CDR2 FYEKMQ, per germline (reference sequence). V was shortened by 6 bases and J by 7 bases, with 22 bases between the two germline ends.

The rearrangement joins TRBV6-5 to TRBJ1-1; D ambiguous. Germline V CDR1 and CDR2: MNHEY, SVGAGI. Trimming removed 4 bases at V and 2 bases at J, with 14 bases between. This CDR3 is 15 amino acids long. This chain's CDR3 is CASSFFVGSNTEAFF. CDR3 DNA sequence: TGTGCCAGCAGTTTTTTTGTTGGCAGTAACACTGAAGCTTTCTTT.

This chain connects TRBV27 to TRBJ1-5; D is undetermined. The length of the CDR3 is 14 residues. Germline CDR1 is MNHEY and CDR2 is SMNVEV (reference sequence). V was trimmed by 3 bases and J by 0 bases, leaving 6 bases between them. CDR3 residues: CASSFLGSNQPQHF. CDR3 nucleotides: TGTGCCAGCAGTTTTCTCGGTAGCAATCAGCCCCAGCATTTT.

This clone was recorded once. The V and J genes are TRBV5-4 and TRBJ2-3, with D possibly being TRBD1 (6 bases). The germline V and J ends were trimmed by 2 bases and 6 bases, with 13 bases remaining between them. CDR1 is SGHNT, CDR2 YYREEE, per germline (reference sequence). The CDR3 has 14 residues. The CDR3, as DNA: TGTGCCAGCAGCTTTACCCTGGGGGCCGATACGCAGTATTTT. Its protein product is CASSFTLGADTQYF.

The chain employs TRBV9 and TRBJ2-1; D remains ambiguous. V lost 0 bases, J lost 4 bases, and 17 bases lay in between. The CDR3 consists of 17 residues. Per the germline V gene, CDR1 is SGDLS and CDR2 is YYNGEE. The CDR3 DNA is TGTGCCAGCAGCGTAGGCAGTAATGTTGCTGGTTACAATGAGCAGTTCTTC. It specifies CASSVGSNVAGYNEQFF. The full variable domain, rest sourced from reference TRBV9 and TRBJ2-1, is DSGVTQTPKHLITATGQRVTLRCSPRSGDLSVYWYQQSLDQGLQFLIQYYNGEERAKGNILERFSAQQFPDLHSELNLSSLELGDSALYFCASSVGSNVAGYNEQFFGPGTRLTVL.

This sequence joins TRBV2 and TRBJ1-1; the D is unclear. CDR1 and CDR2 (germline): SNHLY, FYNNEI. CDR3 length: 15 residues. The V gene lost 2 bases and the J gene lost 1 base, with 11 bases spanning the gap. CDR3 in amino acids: CASSEYFAGNTEAFF. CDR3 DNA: TGTGCCAGCAGTGAATACTTTGCAGGGAACACTGAAGCTTTCTTT.

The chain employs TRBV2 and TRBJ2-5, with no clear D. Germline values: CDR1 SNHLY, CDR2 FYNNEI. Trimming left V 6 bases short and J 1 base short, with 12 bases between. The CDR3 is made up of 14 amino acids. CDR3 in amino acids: CASSPVDFQETQYF. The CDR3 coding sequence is TGTGCCAGCAGCCCCGTTGACTTCCAAGAGACCCAGTACTTC.

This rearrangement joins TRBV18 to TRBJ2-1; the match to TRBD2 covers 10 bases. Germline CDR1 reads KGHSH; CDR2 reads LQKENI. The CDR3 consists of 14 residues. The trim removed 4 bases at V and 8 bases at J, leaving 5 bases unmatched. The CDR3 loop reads CASSLAGGQDEQFF. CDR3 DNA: TGTGCCAGCTCACTAGCGGGGGGTCAGGATGAGCAGTTCTTC.

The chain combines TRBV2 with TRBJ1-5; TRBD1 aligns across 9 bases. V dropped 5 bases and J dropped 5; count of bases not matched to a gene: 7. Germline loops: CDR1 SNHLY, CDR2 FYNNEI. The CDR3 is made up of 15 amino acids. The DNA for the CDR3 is TGTGCCAGCAGTCGCCGGGACAGGGCCGATCAGCCCCAGCATTTT. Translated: CASSRRDRADQPQHF.

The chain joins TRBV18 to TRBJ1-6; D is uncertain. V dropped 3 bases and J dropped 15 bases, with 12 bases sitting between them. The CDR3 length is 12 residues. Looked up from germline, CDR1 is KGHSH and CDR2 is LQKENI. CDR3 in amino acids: CASSPGGEGLHF. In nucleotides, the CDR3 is TGTGCCAGCTCACCCGGCGGGGAAGGCCTCCACTTT.

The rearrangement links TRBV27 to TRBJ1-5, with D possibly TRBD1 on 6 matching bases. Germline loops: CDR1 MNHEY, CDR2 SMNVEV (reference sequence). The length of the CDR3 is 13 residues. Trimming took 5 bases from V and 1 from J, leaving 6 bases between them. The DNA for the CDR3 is TGTGCCAGCAGTCAGGGGAGCAATCAGCCCCAGCATTTT. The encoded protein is CASSQGSNQPQHF.

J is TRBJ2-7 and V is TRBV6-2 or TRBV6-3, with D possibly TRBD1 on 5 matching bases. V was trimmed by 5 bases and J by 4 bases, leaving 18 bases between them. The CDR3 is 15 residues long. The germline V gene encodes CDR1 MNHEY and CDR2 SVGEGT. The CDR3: CASSPQVGPPYEQYF. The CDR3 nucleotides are TGTGCCAGCAGTCCACAGGTCGGGCCTCCATACGAGCAGTACTTC.

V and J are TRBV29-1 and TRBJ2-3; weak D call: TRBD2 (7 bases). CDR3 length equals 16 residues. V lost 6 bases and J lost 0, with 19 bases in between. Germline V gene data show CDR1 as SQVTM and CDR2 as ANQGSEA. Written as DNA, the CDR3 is TGCAGCGTGGGGGCGGGGGTCACAACTAGCACAGATACGCAGTATTTT. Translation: CSVGAGVTTSTDTQYF.

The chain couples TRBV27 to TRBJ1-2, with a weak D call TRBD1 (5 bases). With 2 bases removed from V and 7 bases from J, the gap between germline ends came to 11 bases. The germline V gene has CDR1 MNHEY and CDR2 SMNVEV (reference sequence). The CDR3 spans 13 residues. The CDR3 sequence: CASSLRGGLGYTF. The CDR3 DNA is TGTGCCAGCAGTTTACGGGGGGGTCTTGGCTACACCTTC.

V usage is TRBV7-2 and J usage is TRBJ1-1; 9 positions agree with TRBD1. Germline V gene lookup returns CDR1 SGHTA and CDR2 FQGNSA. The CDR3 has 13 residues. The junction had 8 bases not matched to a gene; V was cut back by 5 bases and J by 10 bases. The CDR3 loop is CASSGTGQGTAFF. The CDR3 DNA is TGTGCCAGCAGCGGAACGGGACAGGGCACAGCTTTCTTT.

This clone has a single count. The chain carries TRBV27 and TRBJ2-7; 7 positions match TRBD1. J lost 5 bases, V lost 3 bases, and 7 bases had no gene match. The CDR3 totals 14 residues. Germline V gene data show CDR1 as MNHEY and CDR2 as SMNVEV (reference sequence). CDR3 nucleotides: TGTGCCAGCAGTTTCTTAGGGACAGATGACGAGCAGTACTTC. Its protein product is CASSFLGTDDEQYF.

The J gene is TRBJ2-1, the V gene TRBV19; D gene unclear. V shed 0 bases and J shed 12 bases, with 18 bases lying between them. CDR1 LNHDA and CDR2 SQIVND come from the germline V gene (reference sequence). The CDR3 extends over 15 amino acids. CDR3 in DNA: TGTGCCAGTAGTATAGACAGAGGCCTTACGAGTGTGCAGTTCTTC. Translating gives CASSIDRGLTSVQFF.

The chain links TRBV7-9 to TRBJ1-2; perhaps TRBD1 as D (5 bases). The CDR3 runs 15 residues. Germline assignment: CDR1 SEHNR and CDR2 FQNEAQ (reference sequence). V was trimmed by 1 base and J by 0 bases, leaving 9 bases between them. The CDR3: CASSLGGGANYGYTF. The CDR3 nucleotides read TGTGCCAGCAGCTTAGGCGGGGGAGCTAACTATGGCTACACCTTC.